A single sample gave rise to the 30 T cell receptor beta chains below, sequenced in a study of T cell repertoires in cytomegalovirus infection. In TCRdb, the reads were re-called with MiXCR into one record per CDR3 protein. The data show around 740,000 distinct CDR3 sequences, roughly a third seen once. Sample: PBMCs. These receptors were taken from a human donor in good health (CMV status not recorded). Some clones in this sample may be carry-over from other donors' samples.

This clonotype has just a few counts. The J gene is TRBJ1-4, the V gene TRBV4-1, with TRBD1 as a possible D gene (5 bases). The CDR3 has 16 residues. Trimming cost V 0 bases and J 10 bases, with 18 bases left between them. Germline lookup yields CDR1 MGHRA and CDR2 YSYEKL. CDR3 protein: CASSQEKSGGLRKLFF. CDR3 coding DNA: TGCGCCAGCAGCCAAGAAAAGTCGGGGGGGTTACGAAAACTGTTTTTT.

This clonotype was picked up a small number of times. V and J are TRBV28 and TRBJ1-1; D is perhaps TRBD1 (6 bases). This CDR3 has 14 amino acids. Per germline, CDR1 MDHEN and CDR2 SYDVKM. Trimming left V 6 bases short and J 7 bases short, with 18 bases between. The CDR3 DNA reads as TGTGCCAGCAGACGTACAGGGACCCCTTTTGAAGCTTTCTTT. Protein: CASRRTGTPFEAFF.

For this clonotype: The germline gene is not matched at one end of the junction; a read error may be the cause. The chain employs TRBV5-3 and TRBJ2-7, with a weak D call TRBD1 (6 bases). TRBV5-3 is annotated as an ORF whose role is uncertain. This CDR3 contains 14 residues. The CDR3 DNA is TGTGCCAGCAGCTTGAGACAGGCTGAATACGAGCAGTACTTC. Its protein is CASSLRQAEYEQYF.

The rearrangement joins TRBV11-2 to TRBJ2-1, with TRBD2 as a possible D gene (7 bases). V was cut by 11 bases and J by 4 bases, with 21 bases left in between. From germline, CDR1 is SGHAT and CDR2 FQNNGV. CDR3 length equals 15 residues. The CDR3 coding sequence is TGTGCCGTCAAAAATGAGGGGGGGACTTACAATGAGCAGTTCTTC. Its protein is CAVKNEGGTYNEQFF.

The CDR3 here is CASSHRDRGLEAFF. DNA for the CDR3: TGTGCCAGCAGCCACCGGGACAGGGGGCTTGAAGCTTTCTTT. The rearrangement links TRBV7-6 to TRBJ1-1; 12 positions agree with TRBD1. After removal of 5 bases from V and 7 bases from J, the junction contained 5 bases not matched to a gene. The CDR3 spans 14 residues. Germline lookup yields CDR1 SGHVS and CDR2 FNYEAQ. The full variable domain, in which reference TRBV7-6 and TRBJ1-1 provide the parts outside the CDR3, is GAGVSQSPRYKVTKRGQDVALRCDPISGHVSLYWYRQALGQGPEFLTYFNYEAQQDKSGLPNDRFSAERPEGSISTLTIQRTEQRDSAMYRCASSHRDRGLEAFFGQGTRLTVV.

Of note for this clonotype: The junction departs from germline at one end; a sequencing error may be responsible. In DNA form, the CDR3 reads TGTGTCAGCAGCTTAATGAACGGGGGGCCCTCCTACAATGAGCAGTTCTTC. Translation gives CVSSLMNGGPSYNEQFF. The genes are TRBV7-3 and TRBJ2-1; possibly TRBD2 for D (7 bases). Germline CDR1 reads SGHTA; CDR2 reads FQGTGA. The CDR3 has 17 amino acids.

CDR3 sequence reads: CASSSGHQVFF. CDR3 DNA: TGTGCCAGCAGCTCGGGGCATCAAGTTTTCTTT. This chain joins TRBV6-2 or TRBV6-3 and TRBJ1-1, with D possibly being TRBD1 (5 bases). The CDR3 has 11 residues. V lost 6 bases and J lost 13, with 15 bases in between. CDR1 is MNHEY and CDR2 is SVGEGT in the germline V gene.

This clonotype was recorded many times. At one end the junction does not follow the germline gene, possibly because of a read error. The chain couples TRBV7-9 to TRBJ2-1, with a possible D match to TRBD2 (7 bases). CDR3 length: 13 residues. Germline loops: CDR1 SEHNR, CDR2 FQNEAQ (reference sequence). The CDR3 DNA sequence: TGTGCTAGCAGCTTAGGGGGGGTGAATGAGCAGTTCTTC. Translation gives CASSLGGVNEQFF.

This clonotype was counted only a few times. CDR3: CASSKGHYEQYF. CDR3 nucleotide sequence: TGTGCCAGTAGTAAGGGCCACTACGAGCAGTACTTC. The gene calls are TRBV19 and TRBJ2-7; the D is unclear. Trimming took 4 bases from V and 3 from J, leaving 7 bases between them. Germline V gives CDR1 LNHDA, CDR2 SQIVND (reference sequence). This CDR3 comprises 12 residues.

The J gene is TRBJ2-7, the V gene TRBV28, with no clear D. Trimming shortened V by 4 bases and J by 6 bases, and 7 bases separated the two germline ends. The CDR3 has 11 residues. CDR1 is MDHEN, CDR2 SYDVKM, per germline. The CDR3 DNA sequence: TGTGCCAGCAGTTGGAGTCGCGAGCAGTACTTC. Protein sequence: CASSWSREQYF.

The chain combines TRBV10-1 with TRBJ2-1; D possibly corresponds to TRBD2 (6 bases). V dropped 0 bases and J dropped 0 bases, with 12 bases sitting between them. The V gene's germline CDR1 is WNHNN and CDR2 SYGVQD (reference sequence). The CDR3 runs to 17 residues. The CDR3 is CASSESAGFRSYNEQFF. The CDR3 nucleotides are TGCGCCAGCAGTGAGTCGGCGGGGTTTCGCTCCTACAATGAGCAGTTCTTC.

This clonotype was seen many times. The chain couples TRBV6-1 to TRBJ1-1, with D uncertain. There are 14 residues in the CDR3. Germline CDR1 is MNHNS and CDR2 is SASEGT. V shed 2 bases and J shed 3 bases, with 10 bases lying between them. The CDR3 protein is CASSERNRDTEAFF. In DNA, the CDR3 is TGTGCCAGCAGTGAAAGGAACAGAGACACTGAAGCTTTCTTT.

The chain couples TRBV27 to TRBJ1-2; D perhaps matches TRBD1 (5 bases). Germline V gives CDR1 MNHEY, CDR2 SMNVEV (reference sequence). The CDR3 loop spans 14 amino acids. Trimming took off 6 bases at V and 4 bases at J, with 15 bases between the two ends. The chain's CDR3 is CASRYITGSYGYTF. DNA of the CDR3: TGTGCCAGCAGGTATATTACAGGATCCTATGGCTACACCTTC.

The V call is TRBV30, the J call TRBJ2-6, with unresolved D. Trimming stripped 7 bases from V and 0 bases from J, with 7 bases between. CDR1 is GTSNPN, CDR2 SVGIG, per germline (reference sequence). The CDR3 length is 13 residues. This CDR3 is CALPYSGANVLTF. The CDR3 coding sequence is TGTGCCTTACCCTACTCTGGGGCCAACGTCCTGACTTTC. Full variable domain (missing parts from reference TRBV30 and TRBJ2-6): SQTIHQWPATLVQPVGSPLSLECTVEGTSNPNLYWYRQAAGRGLQLLFYSVGIGQISSEVPQNLSASRPQDRQFILSSKKLLLSDSGFYLCALPYSGANVLTFGAGSRLTVL.

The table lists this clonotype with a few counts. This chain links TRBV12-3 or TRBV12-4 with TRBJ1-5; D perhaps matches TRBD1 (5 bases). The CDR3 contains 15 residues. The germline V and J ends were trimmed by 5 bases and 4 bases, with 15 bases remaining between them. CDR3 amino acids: CASSPDSLGNQPQHF. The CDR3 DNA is TGTGCCAGCAGTCCTGACAGCCTGGGGAATCAGCCCCAGCATTTT.

For the CDR3, the DNA is TGTGCCAGCAGTGAATGGGACACTTACAATGAGCAGTTCTTC. Translation gives CASSEWDTYNEQFF. The V gene is TRBV2, the J gene TRBJ2-1; possible D gene TRBD1, 6 bases. The CDR3 runs 14 residues. Trimming stripped 2 bases from V and 4 bases from J, with 9 bases between. Germline V gives CDR1 SNHLY, CDR2 FYNNEI.

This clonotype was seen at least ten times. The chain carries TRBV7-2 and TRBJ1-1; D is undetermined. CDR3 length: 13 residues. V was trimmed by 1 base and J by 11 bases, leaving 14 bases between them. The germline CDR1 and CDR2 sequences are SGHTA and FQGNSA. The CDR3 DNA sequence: TGTGCCAGCAGCTTAGGACTCCCCGGGCAGGCTTTCTTT. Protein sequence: CASSLGLPGQAFF.

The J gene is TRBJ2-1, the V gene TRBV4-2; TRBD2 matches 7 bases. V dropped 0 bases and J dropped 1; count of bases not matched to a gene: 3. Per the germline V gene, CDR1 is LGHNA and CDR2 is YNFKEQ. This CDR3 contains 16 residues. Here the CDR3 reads CASSQELSGSYNEQFF. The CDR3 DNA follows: TGTGCCAGCAGCCAAGAGCTTAGCGGGTCCTACAATGAGCAGTTCTTC.

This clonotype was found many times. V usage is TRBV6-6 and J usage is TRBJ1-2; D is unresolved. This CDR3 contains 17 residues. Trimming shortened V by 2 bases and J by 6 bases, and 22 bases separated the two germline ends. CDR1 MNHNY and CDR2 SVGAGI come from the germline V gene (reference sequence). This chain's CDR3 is CASSYPTVLDPTNGYTF. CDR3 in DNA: TGTGCCAGCAGTTACCCCACCGTCCTCGACCCCACCAATGGCTACACCTTC.

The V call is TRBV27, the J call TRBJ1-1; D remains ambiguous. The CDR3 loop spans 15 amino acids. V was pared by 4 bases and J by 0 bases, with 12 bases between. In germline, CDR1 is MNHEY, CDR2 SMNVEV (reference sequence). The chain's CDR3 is CASSSLQALNTEAFF. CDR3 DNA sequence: TGTGCCAGCAGTTCCCTCCAGGCCTTGAACACTGAAGCTTTCTTT.

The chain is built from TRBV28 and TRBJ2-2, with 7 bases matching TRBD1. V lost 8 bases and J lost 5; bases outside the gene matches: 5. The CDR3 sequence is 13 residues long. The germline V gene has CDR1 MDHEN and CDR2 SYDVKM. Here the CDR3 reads CASGTVVTGELFF. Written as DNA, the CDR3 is TGTGCCAGCGGGACAGTGGTTACCGGGGAGCTGTTTTTT.

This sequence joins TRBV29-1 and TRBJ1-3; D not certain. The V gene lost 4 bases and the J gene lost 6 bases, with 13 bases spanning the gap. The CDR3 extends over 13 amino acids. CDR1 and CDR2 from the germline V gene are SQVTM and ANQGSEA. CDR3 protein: CSVGMGPQNTIYF. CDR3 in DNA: TGCAGCGTTGGGATGGGTCCACAAAACACCATATATTTT. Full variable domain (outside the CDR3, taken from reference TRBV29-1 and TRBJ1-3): SAVISQKPSRDICQRGTSLTIQCQVDSQVTMMFWYRQQPGQSLTLIATANQGSEATYESGFVIDKFPISRPNLTFSTLTVSNMSPEDSSIYLCSVGMGPQNTIYFGEGSWLTVV.

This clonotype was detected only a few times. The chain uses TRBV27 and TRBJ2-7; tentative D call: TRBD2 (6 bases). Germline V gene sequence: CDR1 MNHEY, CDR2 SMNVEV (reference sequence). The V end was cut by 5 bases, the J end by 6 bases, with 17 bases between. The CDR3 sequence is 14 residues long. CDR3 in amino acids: CASSPPGGASEQYF. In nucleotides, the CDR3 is TGTGCCAGCAGTCCCCCAGGAGGGGCAAGCGAGCAGTACTTC.

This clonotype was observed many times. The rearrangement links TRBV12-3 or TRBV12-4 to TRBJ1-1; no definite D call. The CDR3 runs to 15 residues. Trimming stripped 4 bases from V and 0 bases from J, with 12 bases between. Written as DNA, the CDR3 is TGTGCCAGCAGTTATAGGAGGGAATTGAACACTGAAGCTTTCTTT. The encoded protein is CASSYRRELNTEAFF.

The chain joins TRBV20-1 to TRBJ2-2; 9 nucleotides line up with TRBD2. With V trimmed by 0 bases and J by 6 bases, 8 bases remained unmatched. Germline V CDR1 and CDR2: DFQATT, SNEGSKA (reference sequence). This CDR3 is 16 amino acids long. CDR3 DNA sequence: TGCAGTGCTAGAGACCTTAGGCGCGGGAGGGCCGGGGAGCTGTTTTTT. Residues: CSARDLRRGRAGELFF.

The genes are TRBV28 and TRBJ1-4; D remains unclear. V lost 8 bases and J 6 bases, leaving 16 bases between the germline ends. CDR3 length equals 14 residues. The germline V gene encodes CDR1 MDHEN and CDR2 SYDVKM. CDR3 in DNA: TGTGCCAGCTGTTCATTGGGGTCGTATGAAAAACTGTTTTTT. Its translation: CASCSLGSYEKLFF. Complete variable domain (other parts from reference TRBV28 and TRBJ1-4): DVKVTQSSRYLVKRTGEKVFLECVQDMDHENMFWYRQDPGLGLRLIYFSYDVKMKEKGDIPEGYSVSREKKERFSLILESASTNQTSMYLCASCSLGSYEKLFFGSGTQLSVL.

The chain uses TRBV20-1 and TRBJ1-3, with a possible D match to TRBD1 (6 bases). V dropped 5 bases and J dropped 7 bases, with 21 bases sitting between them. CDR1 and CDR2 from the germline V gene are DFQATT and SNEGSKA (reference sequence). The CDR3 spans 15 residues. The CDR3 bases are TGCAGTGCTCGTCAAGCCAGGGGCCAAAGGAACACCATATATTTT. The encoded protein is CSARQARGQRNTIYF.

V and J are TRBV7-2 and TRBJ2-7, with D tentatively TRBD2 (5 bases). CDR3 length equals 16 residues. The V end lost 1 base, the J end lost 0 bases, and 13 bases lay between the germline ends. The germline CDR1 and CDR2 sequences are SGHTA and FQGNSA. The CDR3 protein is CASSLGWASRSYEQYF. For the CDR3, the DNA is TGTGCCAGCAGCTTAGGTTGGGCTAGCCGCTCCTACGAGCAGTACTTC.

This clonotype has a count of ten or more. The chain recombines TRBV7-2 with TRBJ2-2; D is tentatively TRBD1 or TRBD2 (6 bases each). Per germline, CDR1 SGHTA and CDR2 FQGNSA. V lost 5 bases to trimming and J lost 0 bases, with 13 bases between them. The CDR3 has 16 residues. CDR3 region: CASSPAGTPNTGELFF. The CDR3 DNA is TGTGCCAGCAGCCCCGCGGGGACACCGAACACCGGGGAGCTGTTTTTT.

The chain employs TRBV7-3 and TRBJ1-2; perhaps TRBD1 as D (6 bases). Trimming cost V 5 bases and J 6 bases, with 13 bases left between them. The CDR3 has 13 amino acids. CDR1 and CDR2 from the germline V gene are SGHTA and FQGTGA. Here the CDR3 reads CASSPERGNGYTF. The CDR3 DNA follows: TGTGCCAGCAGCCCGGAGAGGGGGAATGGCTACACCTTC.